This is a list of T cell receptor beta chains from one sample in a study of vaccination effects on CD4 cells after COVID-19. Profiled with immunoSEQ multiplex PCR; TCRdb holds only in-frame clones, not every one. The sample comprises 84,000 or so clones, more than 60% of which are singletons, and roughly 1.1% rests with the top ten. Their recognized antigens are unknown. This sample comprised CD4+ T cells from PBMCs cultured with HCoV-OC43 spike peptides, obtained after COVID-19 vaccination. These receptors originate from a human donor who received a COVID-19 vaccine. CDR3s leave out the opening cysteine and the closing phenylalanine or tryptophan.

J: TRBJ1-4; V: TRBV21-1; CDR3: ASSGRPGRKNEKLF
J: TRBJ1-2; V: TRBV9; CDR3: ASSVGTGTYGYT
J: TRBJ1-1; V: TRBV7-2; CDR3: ASSLKSWRADTEAF
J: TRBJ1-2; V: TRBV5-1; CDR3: ASSLDGVDGYT
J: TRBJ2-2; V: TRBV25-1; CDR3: ASSDGRSDTGELF
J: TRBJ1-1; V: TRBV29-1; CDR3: SVNRLQNTEAF
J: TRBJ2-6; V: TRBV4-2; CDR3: ASSRPGDIEGSGANVLT
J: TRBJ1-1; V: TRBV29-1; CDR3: SVESYGQAPGSTEAF
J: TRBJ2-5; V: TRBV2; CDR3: ASRSILWTSGQETQY
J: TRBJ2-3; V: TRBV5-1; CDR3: ASSPGLAGGISTDTQY
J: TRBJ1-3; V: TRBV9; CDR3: ASSVERVPGNTIY
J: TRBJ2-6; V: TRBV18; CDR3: ASSSTGTGANVLT
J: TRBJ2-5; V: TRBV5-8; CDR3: ASSWMTGVETQY
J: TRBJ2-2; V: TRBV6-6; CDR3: ASSRDTGELF
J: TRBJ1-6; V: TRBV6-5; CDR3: ASSWQKTYNSPLH
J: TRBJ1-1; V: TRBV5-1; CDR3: ASSLYQGGDWNTEAF
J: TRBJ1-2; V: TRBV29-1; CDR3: SVTRDREDGYT
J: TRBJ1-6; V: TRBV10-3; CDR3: AISVRDSPLH
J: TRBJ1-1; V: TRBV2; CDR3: ASRNRGNTEAF
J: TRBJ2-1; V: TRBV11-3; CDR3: ASSPGTSYNEQF
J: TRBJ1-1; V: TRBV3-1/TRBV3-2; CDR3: ASSQEGGITEAF
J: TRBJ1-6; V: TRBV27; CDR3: ASSPQTGAASPLH
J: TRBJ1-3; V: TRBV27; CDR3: ASSLNRDSGNTIY
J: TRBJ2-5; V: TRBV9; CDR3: ASSVDQGVGETQY
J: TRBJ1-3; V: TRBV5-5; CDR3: ASTLTGTGAESGNTIY
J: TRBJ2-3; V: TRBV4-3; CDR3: ASSQDYRQDTDTQY
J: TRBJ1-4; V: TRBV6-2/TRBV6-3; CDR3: ASSDGTARKLF
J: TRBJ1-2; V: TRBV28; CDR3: ASSLLPRTGGRYYGYT
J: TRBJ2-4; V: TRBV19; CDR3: ASQPRGLGKNIQY
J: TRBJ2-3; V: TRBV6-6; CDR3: ASSPQTRTDTQY
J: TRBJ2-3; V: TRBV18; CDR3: ASSPSTDTQY
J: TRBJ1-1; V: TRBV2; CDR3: ASSEAAGAF
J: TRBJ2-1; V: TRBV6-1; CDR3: ASSESGGREQF
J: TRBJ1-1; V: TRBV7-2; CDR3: ASSFDLGTIEAF
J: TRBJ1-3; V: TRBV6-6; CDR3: ASRTTGGGGNTIY
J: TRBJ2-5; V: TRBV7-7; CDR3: ASSLSLVRETQY
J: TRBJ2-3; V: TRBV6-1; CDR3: ASSVTSGGRTDTQY
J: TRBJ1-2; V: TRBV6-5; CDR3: ASTHGRMVGGYT
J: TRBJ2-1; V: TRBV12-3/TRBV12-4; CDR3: ASRRTNEQF
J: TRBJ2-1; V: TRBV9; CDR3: ASSMTSSYNEQF
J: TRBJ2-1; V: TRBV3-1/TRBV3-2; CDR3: ASSQTPGIPREQF
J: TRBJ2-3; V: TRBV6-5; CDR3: ASKQNTDTQY